This T cell receptor beta chain was obtained from a study of shared clonotypes between healthy human individuals. Naive CD8 cells lacked CD45RO, underwent positive selection for CCR7 and left out terminally differentiated effector memory CD45RA+ cells. TCRdb's table, derived via immunoSEQ multiplex PCR, lists solely in-frame clones and lacks some. Of roughly 2 million clones in the sample, approximately 94% were seen once. Losses at the gene ends were 4 bases for V and 8 bases for J; bases not matched to a gene: 8. Germline V CDR1 and CDR2: SGHNT, YYREEE (reference sequence). This CDR3 comprises 13 residues. Regarding this clone: Its antigen is not known.

Study-wide results and caveats: Though the depth was large, rarefaction showed that sorted-subset sequencing was incomplete. How much donors shared clonotypes was expected to be affected by sequencing depth.

The rearrangement joins TRBV5-4 to TRBJ1-1, with TRBD1 identical over 7 bases. Sequences were obtained from naive CD8+ T cells sorted from blood. This TCR derives from a man aged 18 to 30 in good health. CDR3 sequence: CASSESTGPEAFF. The CDR3 nucleotides are TGTGCCAGCAGCGAATCGACAGGGCCCGAAGCTTTCTTT. Full variable domain (rest looked up from reference TRBV5-4 and TRBJ1-1): ETGVTQSPTHLIKTRGQQVTLRCSSQSGHNTVSWYQQALGQGPQFIFQYYREEENGRGNFPPRFSGLQFPNYSSELNVNALELDDSALYLCASSESTGPEAFFGQGTRLTVV.